The sequence of this TCR beta chain was determined in a study of control samples from healthy donors and cancer patients. Profiled with immunoSEQ multiplex PCR; TCRdb holds only in-frame clones, not every one. The sample contains about 130,000 clones, about 90% of which appear only once. Trimming stripped 4 bases from V and 0 bases from J, with 6 bases between. Germline values: CDR1 KGHDR, CDR2 SFDVKD. CDR3 length: 14 residues. The TCR was taken from a young man in good health. The sample was blood. The V gene is TRBV24-1, the J gene TRBJ2-4, with D hard to call. CDR3 nucleotides: TGTGCCACCAGTGACAGACTAGCCAAAAACATTCAGTACTTC. It encodes CATSDRLAKNIQYF.